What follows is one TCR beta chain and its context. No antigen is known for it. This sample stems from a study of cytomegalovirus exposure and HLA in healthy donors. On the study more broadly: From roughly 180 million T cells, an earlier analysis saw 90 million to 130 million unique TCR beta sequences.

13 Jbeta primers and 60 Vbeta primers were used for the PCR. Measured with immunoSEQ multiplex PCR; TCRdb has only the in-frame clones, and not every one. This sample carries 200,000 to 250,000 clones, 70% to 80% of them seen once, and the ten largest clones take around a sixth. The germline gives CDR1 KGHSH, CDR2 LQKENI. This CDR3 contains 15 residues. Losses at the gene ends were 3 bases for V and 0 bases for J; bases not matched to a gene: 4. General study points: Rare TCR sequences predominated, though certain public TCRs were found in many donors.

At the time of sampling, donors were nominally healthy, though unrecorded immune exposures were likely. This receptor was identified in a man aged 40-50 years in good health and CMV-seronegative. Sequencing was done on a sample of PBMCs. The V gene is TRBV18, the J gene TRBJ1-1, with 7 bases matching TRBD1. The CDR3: CASSPTGLMNTEAFF. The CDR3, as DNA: TGTGCCAGCTCACCGACAGGGCTGATGAACACTGAAGCTTTCTTT.